These T cell receptor beta chains were read from a single sample in a study of shared clonotypes between healthy human individuals. Profiling relied on immunoSEQ multiplex PCR, and the TCRdb table lists in-frame clones only, not all of them. This table has about 2.1 million clones, 93% appearing once. Specimen: naive CD8+ T cells from PBMCs. These receptors all stem from a man aged 18-30 years in good health. Some clones in this sample may be carry-over from other donors' samples. CDR3s include the opening cysteine and the closing phenylalanine or tryptophan. The D gene is left open where the match is weak. Clone size is not always given. Where it is, it says once, few, many or a class for expanded clones.

CDR3 length | D gene | J gene | clone size | V gene | CDR3 DNA | CDR3 protein
12 | . | TRBJ1-4 | once | TRBV19 | TGTGCCAGTAGTATACGAAACGAAAAACTGTTTTTT | CASSIRNEKLFF
19 | TRBD2 | TRBJ2-1 | . | TRBV27 | TGTGCCAGCAGTTTAGTAAGCAGACTAGCGTTTAGCTCCTACAATGAGCAGTTCTTC | CASSLVSRLAFSSYNEQFF
12 | TRBD2 | TRBJ2-5 | once | TRBV11-3 | TGTGCCAGCAGCTTAGATAGGCGGGAGCAGTACTTC | CASSLDRREQYF
14 | . | TRBJ1-1 | . | TRBV4-3 | TGCGCCAGCAGCCCGGGGGGAGGGAACACTGAAGCTTTCTTT | CASSPGGGNTEAFF
16 | . | TRBJ1-3 | . | TRBV19 | TGTGCCAGTATGGGGCAGAGGGAACGATCTGGAAACACCATATATTTT | CASMGQRERSGNTIYF
14 | TRBD1 | TRBJ1-2 | . | TRBV30 | TGTGCCTGGAAGGGCAGGGGGCGAACGTATGGCTACACCTTC | CAWKGRGRTYGYTF
15 | TRBD2 | TRBJ2-7 | . | TRBV13 | TGTGCCAGCAGCAAGGGACTAGCGGACGACTACGAGCAGTACTTC | CASSKGLADDYEQYF
17 | . | TRBJ2-2 | . | TRBV19 | TGTGCCAGTAGTATAGCGGGGCTCACCGTGGGGGCCGGGGAGCTGTTTTTT | CASSIAGLTVGAGELFF
14 | . | TRBJ2-1 | . | TRBV5-1 | TGCGCCAGCAGCCCCGGAGGGGCCAGCAATGAGCAGTTCTTC | CASSPGGASNEQFF
13 | . | TRBJ2-1 | . | TRBV28 | TGTGCCAGCAGACGGGCTCCTATGAATGAGCAGTTCTTC | CASRRAPMNEQFF
16 | TRBD1 | TRBJ2-7 | . | TRBV9 | TGTGCCAGCAGCCCACACCCCGGGACAGCCTCCTACGAGCAGTACTTC | CASSPHPGTASYEQYF
15 | . | TRBJ1-1 | . | TRBV28 | TGTGCCAGCAGTTTATGGCGGGTTGGGGACACTGAAGCTTTCTTT | CASSLWRVGDTEAFF
14 | TRBD1 | TRBJ1-1 | . | TRBV27 | TGTGCCAGCAGTTTTACAGGGGCGGGCACTGAAGCTTTCTTT | CASSFTGAGTEAFF
15 | TRBD1 | TRBJ2-7 | . | TRBV6-1 | TGTGCCAGCAGTGTGGGACAGGGTCCGTCCTACGAGCAGTACTTC | CASSVGQGPSYEQYF
13 | . | TRBJ1-6 | . | TRBV30 | TGTGCCTGGAGTTATACCGATCGGGCACCCCTCCACTTT | CAWSYTDRAPLHF
13 | . | TRBJ2-7 | . | TRBV19 | TGTGCCAGTAGTATCATCAGCGGCGACGAGCAGTACTTC | CASSIISGDEQYF
15 | . | TRBJ2-7 | . | TRBV19 | TGTGCCAGTAGTCCCACCGGGACTTTTTCCTACGAGCAGTACTTC | CASSPTGTFSYEQYF
12 | . | TRBJ1-1 | . | TRBV4-1 | TGCGCCAGCGGGCGGTTTTACACTGAAGCTTTCTTT | CASGRFYTEAFF
13 | . | TRBJ2-7 | . | TRBV7-9 | TGTGCCAGCAGCTTTTCGCCCCGAGACGAGCAGTACTTC | CASSFSPRDEQYF
10 | . | TRBJ2-5 | . | TRBV7-9 | TGTGCCAGCAGCCAAGAGACCCAGTACTTC | CASSQETQYF
15 | . | TRBJ2-1 | . | TRBV7-2 | TGTGCCAGCAGCTTAGCGTCGGGTAGAGGCAATGAGCAGTTCTTC | CASSLASGRGNEQFF
14 | . | TRBJ1-5 | once | TRBV5-4 | TGTGCCAGCAGCTGGGGGGGGGTCAATCAGCCCCAGCATTTT | CASSWGGVNQPQHF
16 | . | TRBJ2-7 | . | TRBV4-3 | TGCGCCAGCAGCCAAGATTCACCCACCAGCCTGGGTGAGCAGTACTTC | CASSQDSPTSLGEQYF
12 | . | TRBJ2-7 | . | TRBV30 | TGTGCCTGGAGTCAGGGAGGCGGGCATTCCCATTTC | CAWSQGGGHSHF
14 | . | TRBJ1-2 | . | TRBV19 | TGTGCCAGTACCCCCCCCCGCCAGGGGAAAGGCTACACCTTC | CASTPPRQGKGYTF
15 | . | TRBJ2-7 | . | TRBV4-3 | TGCGCCAGCAGCCAAGATAGGGACGGAGCCTACGAGCAGTACTTC | CASSQDRDGAYEQYF
14 | TRBD2 | TRBJ2-1 | once | TRBV30 | TGTGCCTGGAGTGTACTAGCGGGAGCGAATGAGCAGTTCTTC | CAWSVLAGANEQFF
17 | TRBD2 | TRBJ2-1 | . | TRBV9 | TGTGCCAGCAGCGACCCCCGAAGGCGGGAGGGGTTGAATGAGCAGTTCTTC | CASSDPRRREGLNEQFF
14 | . | TRBJ2-6 | . | TRBV6-4 | TGTGCCAGCAGTGACAGGGCCGGGGCCAACGTCCTGACTTTC | CASSDRAGANVLTF
16 | . | TRBJ2-1 | . | TRBV5-4 | TGTGCCAGCAGCCCGCCCACGGCTAGCTTTGGCAATGAGCAGTTCTTC | CASSPPTASFGNEQFF
18 | TRBD1 | TRBJ1-3 | . | TRBV7-9 | TGTGCCAGCAGCTTAGCGTGGGCAGGGGGTTCAGCTGGAAACACCATATATTTT | CASSLAWAGGSAGNTIYF
14 | . | TRBJ2-1 | . | TRBV13 | TGTGCCAGCAGCCAGAGGGGCAGTAGCGCTGAGCAGTTCTTC | CASSQRGSSAEQFF
15 | TRBD1 | TRBJ2-7 | . | TRBV27 | TGTGCCAGCAGTCCCCCGGACAGGCAGTCCTACGAGCAGTACTTC | CASSPPDRQSYEQYF
13 | . | TRBJ1-1 | once | TRBV30 | TGTGCCTGGAGTTCCGGGACTAACACTGAAGCTTTCTTT | CAWSSGTNTEAFF
17 | TRBD1 | TRBJ2-5 | . | TRBV11-2 | TGTGCCAGCAGCTTAGATGGTTGGACAGGGGGGGTGGAGACCCAGTACTTC | CASSLDGWTGGVETQYF
15 | TRBD1 | TRBJ1-1 | . | TRBV19 | TGTGCCAGTAGTCCAACAGGGGCTATGAACACTGAAGCTTTCTTT | CASSPTGAMNTEAFF
15 | TRBD2 | TRBJ2-3 | . | TRBV30 | TGTGCCTGGAGCCTGGAGCGGGAGGGCACAGATACGCAGTATTTT | CAWSLEREGTDTQYF
14 | . | TRBJ2-1 | . | TRBV4-3 | TGCGCCAGCAGCCAGCGGGGAACCTACAATGAGCAGTTCTTC | CASSQRGTYNEQFF
14 | TRBD1 | TRBJ1-1 | . | TRBV6-5 | TGTGCCAGCAGTCGACAGGGGGGGAACACTGAAGCTTTCTTT | CASSRQGGNTEAFF
15 | TRBD1 | TRBJ1-1 | . | TRBV4-2 | TGTGCCAGCAGCCCCCGACGGGACAGGGGGTTAGTAGCTTTCTTT | CASSPRRDRGLVAFF
14 | . | TRBJ2-7 | . | TRBV6-5 | TGTGCCAGCAGTTACGGGGAGGGGGTAGCGGGGCAGTACTTC | CASSYGEGVAGQYF